The T cell receptor beta chain under discussion was sequenced for a study of blood T cell repertoires in COVID-19. Study in general: Sites across the United States, Italy and Spain contributed samples from acute and convalescent COVID-19. PBMCs, B-cell-depleted T cells, or T cells were the source of the cDNA or gDNA that made up the material.

CDR1 and CDR2 (germline): SQVTM, ANQGSEA. The CDR3 length is 17 residues. The V end was cut by 0 bases, the J end by 4 bases, with 21 bases between. As processed by the authors: Scientists estimated how many nucleated cells there were by amplifying reference gene primers. Generated by immunoSEQ multiplex PCR, the TCRdb table keeps only in-frame clones and is missing some. From that table come the V and J calls and clone size; the DNA was used to work out D and trimming. Among tens of thousands of clones listed, roughly 83% were seen once. The sample comprised peripheral blood. The rearrangement links TRBV29-1 to TRBJ1-2; D remains ambiguous. This TCR was sampled from a man aged 50-60 years with active COVID-19. The CDR3: CSVEDVEAARSVYGYTF. Here the CDR3 DNA reads TGCAGCGTTGAAGATGTAGAGGCAGCACGGTCGGTCTATGGCTACACCTTC.